Following are 13 T cell receptor beta chains from one sample sequenced in a study of CD8+ T cells in alopecia areata. Stated treatment: oral pan-JAK inhibitor, 5-10 mg twice daily. cDNA prepared by RNA extraction and subsequent reverse transcription served as the template for sequencing. The table came from immunoSEQ multiplex PCR; TCRdb's copy has only in-frame clones and leaves some out. The sample comprises 190,000 or so clones, roughly three fifths of which are singletons, and approximately 3.4% rests with the top ten. The sequencing used CD4+ T cells sorted from blood, collected at week 4, from a patient treated with tofacitinib. Receptors originate from a human donor with alopecia areata.

This clone came up once. This chain uses TRBV9 with TRBJ2-6; D ambiguous. The V gene's germline CDR1 is SGDLS and CDR2 YYNGEE. The CDR3 runs 17 residues. V gave up 4 bases and J gave up 3 bases, with 17 bases separating them. CDR3 sequence reads: CASSPLEAGYGANVLTF. CDR3 DNA: TGTGCCAGCAGCCCCCTGGAAGCTGGGTATGGGGCCAACGTCCTGACTTTC.

The gene calls are TRBV7-6 and TRBJ2-1; 7 positions agree with TRBD1. This CDR3 has 15 amino acids. Germline V lookup: CDR1 SGHVS, CDR2 FNYEAQ. The J segment lost 0 bases and the V segment lost 6 bases, leaving 5 bases of the junction unmatched. The CDR3 nucleotides are TGTGCCAGCAGGCCCGACAGGGCCTCCTACAATGAGCAGTTCTTC. Translated, it gives CASRPDRASYNEQFF.

The rearrangement uses TRBV2 and TRBJ2-3; possible D gene TRBD2, 6 bases. The V and J ends lost 3 bases and 2 bases respectively, with 15 bases between them. The CDR3 is 16 amino acids. Per germline, CDR1 SNHLY and CDR2 FYNNEI. DNA for the CDR3: TGTGCCAGCAGTGATTTTGAACTAGCACTCACAGATACGCAGTATTTT. Its protein is CASSDFELALTDTQYF.

CDR3 nucleotides: TGTGCCTGGAGTGAGGGGCAGTACACTGAAGCTTTCTTT. Its translation is CAWSEGQYTEAFF. The chain combines TRBV30 with TRBJ1-1, with TRBD1 as a possible D gene (5 bases). V lost 1 base and J 3 bases, leaving 9 bases between the germline ends. The CDR3 is made up of 13 amino acids. Germline V gene sequence: CDR1 GTSNPN, CDR2 SVGIG (reference sequence).

This clone showed up just a few times. The chain employs TRBV14 and TRBJ2-7; D unclear. Deletions cut 2 bases from V and 3 bases from J, with 8 bases between. This CDR3 has 13 amino acids. Germline V gene sequence: CDR1 SGHDN, CDR2 FVKESK. Here the CDR3 DNA reads TGTGCCAGCAGCCAATTAGTGAGCTACGAGCAGTACTTC. Translated: CASSQLVSYEQYF.

The rearrangement uses TRBV5-1 and TRBJ2-3, with no clear D. The V end lost 4 bases, the J end lost 6 bases, and 9 bases lay between the germline ends. Germline V lookup: CDR1 SGHRS, CDR2 YFSETQ. The CDR3 has 12 amino acids. CDR3 region: CASSLNSDTQYF. CDR3 coding DNA: TGCGCCAGCAGCCTAAATAGCGATACGCAGTATTTT.

The chain combines TRBV29-1 with TRBJ1-5; 7 bases match TRBD1. CDR3 size: 13 residues. Germline V lookup: CDR1 SQVTM, CDR2 ANQGSEA. J lost 10 bases, V lost 4 bases, and 10 bases had no gene match. In nucleotides, the CDR3 is TGCAGCGTTGCGGACAGGAGGCCGGGCCCCCAGCATTTT. It yields the protein CSVADRRPGPQHF.

In regard to this clone: The sample holds other DNA sequences that translate to the same CDR3. V gene TRBV29-1 combines with J gene TRBJ1-2; no clear D. The V gene lost 3 bases and the J gene lost 2 bases, with 4 bases spanning the gap. The CDR3 consists of 11 residues. Germline values: CDR1 SQVTM, CDR2 ANQGSEA. The CDR3 region is CSVDSNYGYTF. The CDR3 nucleotides are TGCAGCGTTGACTCGAACTATGGCTACACCTTC.

This sequence joins TRBV7-9 and TRBJ2-7; possibly TRBD1 or TRBD2 for D (5 bases each). This CDR3 region has 15 residues. Between the trimmed V and J ends, which lost 1 base and 2 bases, there was a span of 12 bases. Germline CDR1 and CDR2: SEHNR and FQNEAQ (reference sequence). The CDR3 is CASSLDGDGTYEQYF. CDR3 DNA sequence: TGTGCCAGCAGCTTAGACGGGGACGGCACCTACGAGCAGTACTTC.

This sequence joins TRBV29-1 and TRBJ1-4; no reliable D call. This CDR3 comprises 12 residues. CDR1 and CDR2 (germline): SQVTM, ANQGSEA. Trimming cost V 6 bases and J 7 bases, with 12 bases left between them. The CDR3: CSVWRSGEKLFF. The CDR3 nucleotides read TGCAGCGTGTGGAGGAGCGGTGAAAAACTGTTTTTT.

The V and J genes are TRBV30 and TRBJ1-5, with D perhaps matching TRBD1 (5 bases). CDR1 GTSNPN and CDR2 SVGIG come from the germline V gene (reference sequence). The CDR3 has 15 residues. V lost 4 bases to trimming and J lost 2 bases, with 15 bases between them. CDR3 residues: CAWTVRGVGNQPQHF. DNA for the CDR3: TGTGCCTGGACCGTCCGGGGGGTCGGCAATCAGCCCCAGCATTTT.

This clone was detected only a few times. The CDR3 protein is CASSILDGTGELFF. CDR3 bases: TGTGCCAGTAGTATACTTGACGGCACCGGGGAGCTGTTTTTT. The chain links TRBV19 to TRBJ2-2, with unresolved D. Trimming cost V 2 bases and J 4 bases, with 8 bases left between them. The CDR3 is 14 amino acids. Per the germline V gene, CDR1 is LNHDA and CDR2 is SQIVND (reference sequence).

The gene calls are TRBV7-2 and TRBJ2-5, with D possibly being TRBD2 (6 bases). The germline V gene has CDR1 SGHTA and CDR2 FQGNSA. V was cut by 0 bases and J by 5 bases, with 10 bases left in between. The CDR3 runs 14 residues. CDR3 residues: CASSLASSGETQYF. The CDR3 region has the DNA TGTGCCAGCAGCTTAGCGAGTAGCGGTGAGACCCAGTACTTC.